The 26 T cell receptor beta chains listed next were all sequenced from one sample in a study of cytomegalovirus exposure and HLA in healthy donors. Produced via immunoSEQ multiplex PCR; TCRdb's table is partial and in-frame only. The table lists some 100,000 clones, roughly nine tenths of them singletons, with approximately 4.5% in the top ten. The source material was PBMCs. All receptors come from a man aged 18-30 years in good health and CMV-seropositive.

Only a few counts were recorded for this clone. The rearrangement uses TRBV11-2 and TRBJ1-1; the D gene is possibly TRBD1 (6 bases). Germline V gene data show CDR1 as SGHAT and CDR2 as FQNNGV. The CDR3 consists of 11 residues. Trimming took off 7 bases at V and 11 bases at J, with 14 bases between the two ends. CDR3 DNA: TGTGCCAGCATCCGGACAGAGGAGGCTTTCTTT. It translates to CASIRTEEAFF.

The chain has TRBV4-2 and TRBJ1-1; D is possibly TRBD1 (6 bases). The CDR3 totals 15 residues. In germline, CDR1 is LGHNA, CDR2 YNFKEQ. The V gene lost 0 bases and the J gene lost 11 bases, with 19 bases spanning the gap. CDR3 amino acids: CASSQERQVLLGAFF. In nucleotides, the CDR3 is TGTGCCAGCAGCCAAGAGCGACAGGTACTGCTCGGGGCTTTCTTT.

The CDR3: CASSLRQRNSPLHF. The CDR3 DNA reads as TGTGCCAGCAGCCTGAGACAGAGGAATTCACCCCTCCACTTT. This chain links TRBV6-5 with TRBJ1-6; D possibly corresponds to TRBD1 (5 bases). The CDR3 runs 14 residues. Germline V gene data show CDR1 as MNHEY and CDR2 as SVGAGI. V shed 6 bases and J shed 7 bases, with 13 bases lying between them.

The rearrangement uses TRBV5-8 and TRBJ2-7; D is unclear. CDR1 and CDR2 (germline): SGHTS, YDEGEE. The CDR3 covers 12 residues. V was pared by 2 bases and J by 7 bases, with 10 bases between. Here the CDR3 DNA reads TGTGCCAGCAGCTTCCGGGTCGGGGAGCAGTACTTC. The encoded protein is CASSFRVGEQYF.

The chain employs TRBV28 and TRBJ1-2; tentatively, D is TRBD1 (5 bases). The germline V gene has CDR1 MDHEN and CDR2 SYDVKM. V was pared by 3 bases and J by 7 bases, with 9 bases between. The CDR3 loop spans 12 amino acids. CDR3 nucleotide sequence: TGTGCCAGCAGTTTCTTGACAGCTGGCTACACCTTC. This codes for CASSFLTAGYTF.

This clone occurred once. The CDR3 here is CASSLGNRNTEAFF. The CDR3 DNA follows: TGTGCCAGCAGTTTAGGAAACAGGAACACTGAAGCTTTCTTT. The chain has TRBV2 and TRBJ1-1; D is ambiguous. V was pared by 5 bases and J by 1 base, with 11 bases between. This CDR3 comprises 14 residues. Germline V gene data show CDR1 as SNHLY and CDR2 as FYNNEI.

The V call is TRBV13, the J call TRBJ2-7; 8 bases match TRBD1. This CDR3 spans 15 amino acids. Trimming cost V 4 bases and J 2 bases; bases outside gene matches: 7. Germline loops: CDR1 PRHDT, CDR2 FYEKMQ (reference sequence). In DNA form, the CDR3 reads TGTGCCAGCAGCTCCCGGACAGGGCTCCCCTACGAGCAGTACTTC. Protein product: CASSSRTGLPYEQYF.

The chain is built from TRBV2 and TRBJ1-5, with D possibly TRBD1 on 5 matching bases. This CDR3 comprises 14 residues. With 1 base removed from V and 9 bases from J, the gap between germline ends came to 13 bases. Looked up from germline, CDR1 is SNHLY and CDR2 is FYNNEI. The CDR3 region has the DNA TGTGCCAGCAGTGAAGGTCCCGCCCAGGGGCCCCAGCATTTT. As protein: CASSEGPAQGPQHF.

The rearrangement links TRBV5-6 to TRBJ2-5; D is possibly TRBD1 (7 bases). The V end was cut by 1 base, the J end by 4 bases, with 14 bases between. The CDR3 length is 15 residues. Per germline, CDR1 SGHDT and CDR2 YYEEEE. CDR3 nucleotide sequence: TGTGCCAGCAGCTTGCTAGGCAGGGGGGCAGAGACCCAGTACTTC. It is translated as CASSLLGRGAETQYF.

V and J are TRBV29-1 and TRBJ2-7; 9 bases map to TRBD2. This CDR3 spans 13 amino acids. J lost 3 bases, V lost 6 bases, and 6 bases had no gene match. Per the germline V gene, CDR1 is SQVTM and CDR2 is ANQGSEA. CDR3 in DNA: TGCAGCGTAATTAGCGGGGGAAGCTACGAGCAGTACTTC. Its protein product is CSVISGGSYEQYF.

The V and J genes are TRBV29-1 and TRBJ2-3; D is perhaps TRBD2 (6 bases). V lost 3 bases and J 0 bases, leaving 13 bases between the germline ends. Per the germline V gene, CDR1 is SQVTM and CDR2 is ANQGSEA. The CDR3 is made up of 15 amino acids. The CDR3 region has the DNA TGCAGCGTTGAGGACTACGCATCTAGCACAGATACGCAGTATTTT. This sequence encodes CSVEDYASSTDTQYF.

This sequence joins TRBV30 and TRBJ1-6, with D perhaps matching TRBD1 (6 bases). In germline, CDR1 is GTSNPN, CDR2 SVGIG (reference sequence). The CDR3 runs 18 residues. Deletions cut 1 base from V and 7 bases from J, with 23 bases between. CDR3 amino acids: CAWSGGLLGASVNSPLHF. CDR3 coding DNA: TGTGCCTGGAGTGGGGGTTTATTGGGGGCCTCGGTGAATTCACCCCTCCACTTT.

The genes are TRBV4-2 and TRBJ2-3; D remains unclear. The CDR3 length is 17 residues. Germline CDR1 LGHNA, CDR2 YNFKEQ. Trimming removed 0 bases from V and 0 bases from J, with 13 bases in between. The CDR3 DNA follows: TGTGCCAGCAGCCAAGATGGGCTTCCGTACAGCACAGATACGCAGTATTTT. Translating it yields CASSQDGLPYSTDTQYF.

This rearrangement joins TRBV5-6 to TRBJ2-2; no reliable D call. The CDR3 is 13 amino acids. Germline V gives CDR1 SGHDT, CDR2 YYEEEE. Trimming removed 1 base from V and 6 bases from J, with 7 bases in between. The CDR3 here is CASSLSGPGELFF. DNA for the CDR3: TGTGCCAGCAGCTTGTCTGGGCCCGGGGAGCTGTTTTTT.

The CDR3 spells CASSWDLSRRGYTF. CDR3 coding DNA: TGCGCCAGCAGCTGGGACTTATCGAGGAGAGGCTACACCTTC. The rearrangement links TRBV5-1 to TRBJ1-2; D might be TRBD1 (5 bases). The germline V and J ends were trimmed by 3 bases and 8 bases, with 17 bases remaining between them. Germline CDR1 SGHRS, CDR2 YFSETQ. This CDR3 spans 14 amino acids.

V usage is TRBV7-8 and J usage is TRBJ2-4; the D is unclear. Germline loops: CDR1 SGHVS, CDR2 FQNEAQ. V lost 2 bases, J lost 0 bases, and 5 bases lay in between. The CDR3 length is 14 residues. The CDR3 spells CASSLSEAKNIQYF. The DNA for the CDR3 is TGTGCCAGCAGCTTATCAGAAGCCAAAAACATTCAGTACTTC.

CDR3 in amino acids: CASSPTRLAGTDTQYF. CDR3 nucleotides: TGTGCCAGCTCACCTACTAGACTAGCGGGAACGGATACGCAGTATTTT. The rearrangement uses TRBV18 and TRBJ2-3; 11 bases map to TRBD2. This CDR3 spans 16 amino acids. Germline V gene lookup returns CDR1 KGHSH and CDR2 LQKENI. The trim removed 3 bases at V and 6 bases at J, leaving 8 bases unmatched.

Relative to its sample, this clone is medium-sized. The V call is TRBV4-2, the J call TRBJ2-3; 13 positions match TRBD2. The CDR3 is 16 residues long. Per the germline V gene, CDR1 is LGHNA and CDR2 is YNFKEQ. V was pared by 0 bases and J by 4 bases, with 1 base of the junction left unmatched. This chain's CDR3 is CASSQDTSGGADTQYF. CDR3 sequence (DNA): TGTGCCAGCAGCCAAGATACTAGCGGGGGGGCAGATACGCAGTATTTT.

This clone was seen a single time. The chain combines TRBV4-3 with TRBJ1-1; D uncertain. Germline-derived CDR1 and CDR2 are LGHNA and YSLEER. This CDR3 has 15 amino acids. The ends were cut back, 4 bases at V and 2 bases at J, with 14 bases in the middle. CDR3: CASSRSRRTNTEAFF. The CDR3 coding sequence is TGCGCCAGCAGCCGGAGTCGGCGCACAAACACTGAAGCTTTCTTT.

The chain couples TRBV10-3 to TRBJ1-1, with 9 positions matching TRBD1. CDR1 and CDR2 (germline): ENHRY, SYGVKD. The CDR3 covers 13 residues. The V and J ends lost 3 bases and 10 bases, in that order; junction bases with no gene match: 6. The chain's CDR3 is CAISDSPGQGAFF. In DNA form, the CDR3 reads TGTGCCATCAGTGATTCCCCGGGACAGGGAGCTTTCTTT.

CDR3: CASSVGGGGFNEQFF. In DNA form, the CDR3 reads TGTGCCAGCAGTGTAGGAGGGGGCGGATTCAATGAGCAGTTCTTC. V and J are TRBV2 and TRBJ2-1; D is perhaps TRBD1 (7 bases). This CDR3 contains 15 residues. Germline V CDR1 and CDR2: SNHLY, FYNNEI. Trimming removed 4 bases at V and 6 bases at J, with 16 bases between. Looking up the rest from reference TRBV2 and TRBJ2-1 gives the full variable domain: EPEVTQTPSHQVTQMGQEVILRCVPISNHLYFYWYRQILGQKVEFLVSFYNNEISEKSEIFDDQFSVERPDGSNFTLKIRSTKLEDSAMYFCASSVGGGGFNEQFFGPGTRLTVL.

This clone came up a few times. This rearrangement joins TRBV6-1 to TRBJ1-2; 9 bases are shared with TRBD1. CDR3 size: 13 residues. Germline V gene data show CDR1 as MNHNS and CDR2 as SASEGT. With V trimmed by 7 bases and J by 4 bases, 4 bases remained unmatched. CDR3 residues: CASTMDRGYGYTF. The CDR3 nucleotides are TGTGCCAGCACGATGGACAGGGGCTATGGCTACACCTTC.

The V gene is TRBV27, the J gene TRBJ1-2; tentative D call: TRBD1 (6 bases). There are 15 residues in the CDR3. CDR1 MNHEY and CDR2 SMNVEV come from the germline V gene (reference sequence). V gave up 2 bases and J gave up 4 bases, with 14 bases separating them. CDR3 region: CASSLEPRDIYGYTF. The CDR3 DNA reads TGTGCCAGCAGTTTAGAGCCCCGGGACATCTATGGCTACACCTTC.

The V and J genes are TRBV19 and TRBJ1-5, with TRBD1 as a possible D gene (5 bases). The CDR3 loop spans 15 amino acids. Trimming took 7 bases from V and 6 from J, leaving 19 bases between them. Germline V gene sequence: CDR1 LNHDA, CDR2 SQIVND (reference sequence). CDR3 loop: CASTIGGGVGQPQHF. DNA for the CDR3: TGTGCCAGTACCATCGGGGGAGGGGTGGGTCAGCCCCAGCATTTT.

The chain has TRBV28 and TRBJ1-2; D unresolved. The CDR3 totals 12 residues. V was cut by 5 bases and J by 3 bases, with 7 bases left in between. Germline CDR1 and CDR2: MDHEN and SYDVKM. The CDR3 region has the DNA TGTGCCAGCAGTACCGGGGACTATGGCTACACCTTC. It yields the protein CASSTGDYGYTF.

This clone has just a few counts. This chain joins TRBV6-5 and TRBJ2-7; a possible D gene is TRBD1 (6 bases). The ends were cut back, 0 bases at V and 7 bases at J, with 16 bases in the middle. The germline V gene encodes CDR1 MNHEY and CDR2 SVGAGI. The CDR3 is 15 residues long. CDR3 nucleotide sequence: TGTGCCAGCAGTTACTCGACAGGTTCTTGGGATGAGCAGTACTTC. Amino acid sequence: CASSYSTGSWDEQYF.